This note documents a single TCR beta chain sequence. Antigen specificity is unknown. Study processing details: For the immunoSEQ data, sequences were junction-only without quality scores, so filtering differed. TCRdb's copy holds only in-frame clones and misses some; the assay was immunoSEQ multiplex PCR. Clone size and V and J calls were adopted from that table, with D and trimming inferred from the DNA. The repertoire holds 2 million to 2.5 million clones, about 95% seen once, with about 1.1% in the top ten. The sample is drawn from a study of shared clonotypes between healthy human individuals. Across the whole study: Participating donors consisted of two women and a few men aged 18 to 49. Study findings and constraints: The study generally estimated greater richness for naive than memory subsets.

V lost 0 bases to trimming and J lost 3 bases; unmatched junction nucleotides: 5. Germline assignment: CDR1 SGHKS and CDR2 YYEKEE (reference sequence). This CDR3 comprises 15 residues. It was CD45RO-negative cells, positively selected for CCR7, that made up naive CD8 cells, with terminally differentiated effector memory CD45RA+ cells excluded. V is TRBV5-5 and J is TRBJ1-1; TRBD1 matches 7 bases. Source material: naive CD8+ T cells sorted from blood. The TCR was taken from a man aged 18 to 29 in good health. CDR3 protein: CASSLAPGGYTEAFF. The CDR3, as DNA: TGTGCCAGCAGCTTGGCCCCAGGGGGATACACTGAAGCTTTCTTT.